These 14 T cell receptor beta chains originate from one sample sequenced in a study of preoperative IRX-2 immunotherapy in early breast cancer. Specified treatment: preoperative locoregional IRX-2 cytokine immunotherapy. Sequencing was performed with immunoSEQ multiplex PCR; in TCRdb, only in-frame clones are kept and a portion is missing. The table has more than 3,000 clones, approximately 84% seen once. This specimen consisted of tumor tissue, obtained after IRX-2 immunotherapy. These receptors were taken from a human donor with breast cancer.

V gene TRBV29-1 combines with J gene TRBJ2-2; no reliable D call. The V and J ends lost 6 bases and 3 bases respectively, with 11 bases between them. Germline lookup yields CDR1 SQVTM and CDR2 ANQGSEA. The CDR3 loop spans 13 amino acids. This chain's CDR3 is CSVAGPYTGELFF. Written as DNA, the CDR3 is TGCAGCGTGGCCGGGCCCTACACCGGGGAGCTGTTTTTT.

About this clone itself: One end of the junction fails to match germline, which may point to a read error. The CDR3 loop is CASSPRGVEKLFF. The CDR3 coding sequence is TGTGCCAGTTCACCTCGCGGGGTTGAAAAACTGTTTTTT. The rearrangement uses TRBV18 and TRBJ1-4, with D unclear. Per the germline V gene, CDR1 is KGHSH and CDR2 is LQKENI. CDR3 size: 13 residues.

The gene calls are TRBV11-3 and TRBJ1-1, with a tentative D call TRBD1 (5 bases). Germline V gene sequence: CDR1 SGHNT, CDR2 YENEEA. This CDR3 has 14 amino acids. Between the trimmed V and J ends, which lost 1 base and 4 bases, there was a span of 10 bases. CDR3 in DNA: TGTGCCAGCAGCTTAGTAGGAGGGGCCACTGAAGCTTTCTTT. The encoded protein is CASSLVGGATEAFF. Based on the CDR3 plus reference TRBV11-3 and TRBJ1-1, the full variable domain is EAGVVQSPRYKIIEKKQPVAFWCNPISGHNTLYWYLQNLGQGPELLIRYENEEAVDDSQLPKDRFSAERLKGVDSTLKIQPAELGDSAVYLCASSLVGGATEAFFGQGTRLTVV.

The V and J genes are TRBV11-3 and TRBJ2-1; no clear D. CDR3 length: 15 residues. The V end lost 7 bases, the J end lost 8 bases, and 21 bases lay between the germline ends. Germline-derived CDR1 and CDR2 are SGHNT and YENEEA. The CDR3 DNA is TGTGCCAGCACCGCTCTTCTCAAGGCCGGATATGAGCAGTTCTTC. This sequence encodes CASTALLKAGYEQFF.

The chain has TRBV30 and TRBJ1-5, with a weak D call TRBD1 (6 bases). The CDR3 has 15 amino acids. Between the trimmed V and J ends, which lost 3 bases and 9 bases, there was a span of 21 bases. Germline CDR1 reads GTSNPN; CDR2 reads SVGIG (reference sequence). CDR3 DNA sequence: TGTGCCTGGAGAATGGGTGAAGGGGGAGCTTGGCCCCAGCATTTT. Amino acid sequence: CAWRMGEGGAWPQHF.

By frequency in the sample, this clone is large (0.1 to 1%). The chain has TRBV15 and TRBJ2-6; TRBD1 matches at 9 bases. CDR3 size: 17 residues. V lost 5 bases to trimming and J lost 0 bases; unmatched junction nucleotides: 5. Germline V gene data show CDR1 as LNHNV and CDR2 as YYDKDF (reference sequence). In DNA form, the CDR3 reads TGTGCCACCAGCGCCGGGACAGGGTACTCTGGGGCCAACGTCCTGACTTTC. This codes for CATSAGTGYSGANVLTF.

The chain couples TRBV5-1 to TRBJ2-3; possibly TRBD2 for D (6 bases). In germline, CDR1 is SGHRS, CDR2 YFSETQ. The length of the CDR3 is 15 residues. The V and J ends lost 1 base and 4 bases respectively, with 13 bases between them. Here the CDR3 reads CASSLYGSTADTQYF. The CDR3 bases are TGCGCCAGCAGCTTGTACGGGAGTACAGCAGATACGCAGTATTTT. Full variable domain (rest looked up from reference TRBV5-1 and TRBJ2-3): KAGVTQTPRYLIKTRGQQVTLSCSPISGHRSVSWYQQTPGQGLQFLFEYFSETQRNKGNFPGRFSGRQFSNSRSEMNVSTLELGDSALYLCASSLYGSTADTQYFGPGTRLTVL.

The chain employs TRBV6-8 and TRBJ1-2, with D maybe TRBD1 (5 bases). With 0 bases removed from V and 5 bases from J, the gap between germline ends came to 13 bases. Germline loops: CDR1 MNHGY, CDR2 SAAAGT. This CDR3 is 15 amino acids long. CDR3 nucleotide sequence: TGTGCCAGCAGTTACTCCGCGGGGCCCGGATATGGCTACACCTTC. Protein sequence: CASSYSAGPGYGYTF.

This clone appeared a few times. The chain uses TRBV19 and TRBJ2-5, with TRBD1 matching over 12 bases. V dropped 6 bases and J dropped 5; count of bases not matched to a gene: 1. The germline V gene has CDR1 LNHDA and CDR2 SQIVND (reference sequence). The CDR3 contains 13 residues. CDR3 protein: CASSGTGGETQYF. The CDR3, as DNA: TGTGCCAGTAGCGGGACAGGGGGCGAGACCCAGTACTTC. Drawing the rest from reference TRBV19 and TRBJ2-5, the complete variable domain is DGGITQSPKYLFRKEGQNVTLSCEQNLNHDAMYWYRQDPGQGLRLIYYSQIVNDFQKGDIAEGYSVSREKKESFPLTVTSAQKNPTAFYLCASSGTGGETQYFGPGTRLLVL.

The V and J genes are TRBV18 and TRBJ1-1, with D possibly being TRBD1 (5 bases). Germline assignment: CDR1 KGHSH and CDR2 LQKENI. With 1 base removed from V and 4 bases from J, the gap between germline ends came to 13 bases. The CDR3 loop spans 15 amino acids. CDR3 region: CASSPQGLESTEAFF. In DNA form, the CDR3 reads TGTGCCAGCTCACCACAGGGGTTGGAATCCACTGAAGCTTTCTTT.

The CDR3 DNA is TGTGCCAGCAGCCCAAGAGGGGACAGGGGATACAATGAGCAGTTCTTC. Its protein product is CASSPRGDRGYNEQFF. V gene TRBV7-6 combines with J gene TRBJ2-1; 10 bases are shared with TRBD1. The CDR3 runs 16 residues. V trimming: 5 bases; J trimming: 4 bases; junction bases outside the gene matches: 8. The germline V gene encodes CDR1 SGHVS and CDR2 FNYEAQ.

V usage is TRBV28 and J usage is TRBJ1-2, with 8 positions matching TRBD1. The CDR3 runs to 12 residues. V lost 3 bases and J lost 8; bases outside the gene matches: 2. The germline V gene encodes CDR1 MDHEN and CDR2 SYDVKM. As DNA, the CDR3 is TGTGCCAGCAGTTTGACAGGGGTAGGCTACACCTTC. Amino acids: CASSLTGVGYTF.

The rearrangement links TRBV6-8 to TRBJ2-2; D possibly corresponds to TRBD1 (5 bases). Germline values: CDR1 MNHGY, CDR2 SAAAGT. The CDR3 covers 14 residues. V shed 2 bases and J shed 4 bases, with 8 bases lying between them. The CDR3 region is CASSYDSGTGELFF. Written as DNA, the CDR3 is TGTGCCAGCAGTTACGACAGTGGCACCGGGGAGCTGTTTTTT.

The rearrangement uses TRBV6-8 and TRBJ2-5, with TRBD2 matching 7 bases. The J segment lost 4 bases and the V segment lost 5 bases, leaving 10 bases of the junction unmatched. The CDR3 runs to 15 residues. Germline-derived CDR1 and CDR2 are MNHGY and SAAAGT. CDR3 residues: CASSRRGREAETQYF. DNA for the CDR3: TGTGCCAGCAGTCGGCGGGGGAGGGAGGCAGAGACCCAGTACTTC.